This T cell receptor (beta chain) was identified during a study of blood T cell repertoires in COVID-19. Study background: Sites in the United States, Italy and Spain provided acute and convalescent COVID-19 samples.

CDR1 and CDR2 from the germline V gene are LGHNA and YSLEER. V was clipped by 4 bases and J by 3 bases; unmatched bases: 10. The CDR3 spans 17 residues. Assay used: immunoSEQ multiplex PCR; TCRdb lists only in-frame clones, some missing. Of some 170,000 clones listed, roughly 82% are singletons. Sequences were obtained from peripheral blood. The chain employs TRBV4-3 and TRBJ1-2, with 11 nucleotides matching TRBD1. This clonotype was obtained from a woman in her seventies with acute or convalescent COVID-19. Here the CDR3 reads CASSLRDRGVPDYGYTF. The CDR3 nucleotides are TGCGCCAGCAGCCTCCGGGACAGGGGGGTTCCGGACTATGGCTACACCTTC.